These T cell receptor beta chains were read from a single sample in a study of cytomegalovirus exposure and HLA in healthy donors. Sequencing was performed with immunoSEQ multiplex PCR; in TCRdb, only in-frame clones are kept and a portion is missing. The sample contains 99,000 or so clones, more than 9.5% of which appear only once. Material: PBMCs. The receptors stem from a man aged 35 to 55 in good health and CMV-seropositive. Both conserved end residues are part of each CDR3. D genes are given only for firm matches. Size tells how often a clone was seen (once, few, many) or the class of an expanded clone, and some rows leave it out.

D gene	J gene	V gene	clone size	CDR3 DNA	CDR3 protein
TRBD1	TRBJ1-5	TRBV2	few	TGTGCCAGCAGTGACAGGACAGGGTCTCTTCAGCCCCAGCATTTT	CASSDRTGSLQPQHF
-	TRBJ1-2	TRBV2	few	TGTGCCAGCAGTGACCAGGTTGAGGGCTACACCTTC	CASSDQVEGYTF
-	TRBJ1-6	TRBV4-1	few	TGCGCCAGCGGGCTCGGGAGGGGGGTCAATTCACCCCTCCACTTT	CASGLGRGVNSPLHF
TRBD1	TRBJ1-3	TRBV11-3	-	TGTGCCAGCAGCTCCCCGGGACAGAATACCACAAAAGCTGGAAACACCATATATTTT	CASSSPGQNTTKAGNTIYF
TRBD2	TRBJ2-7	TRBV7-2	few	TGTGCCAGCAGCTTTAGCGGGAGGTTCGAGCAGTACTTC	CASSFSGRFEQYF
TRBD2	TRBJ2-1	TRBV28	few	TGTGCCAGCAGTACCATAGCGGGACCCTCCTACAATGAGCAGTTCTTC	CASSTIAGPSYNEQFF
TRBD2	TRBJ2-6	TRBV27	-	TGTGCCAGCAGTACACTATCTAGCGGGAGAGGGAGCTCTGGGGCCAACGTCCTGACTTTC	CASSTLSSGRGSSGANVLTF
-	TRBJ1-1	TRBV18	-	TGTGCCAGCTCATTCGGAGGACCTGAAGCTTTCTTT	CASSFGGPEAFF
TRBD2	TRBJ2-1	TRBV11-2	-	TGTGCCAGCAGCGCTAGCGGCCCATACAATGAGCGGTTCTTC	CASSASGPYNERFF
-	TRBJ1-2	TRBV21-1	-	TGTGCCAGCAGCCTCCCGACGGACAGGGTCTATGGCTACACCTTC	CASSLPTDRVYGYTF
-	TRBJ2-1	TRBV9	-	TGTGCCAGCGCCGGGGGCCTAGCGGATCACAATGAGCAGTTCTTC	CASAGGLADHNEQFF
TRBD1	TRBJ2-4	TRBV5-1	few	TGCGCCAGCAGCCCCGGGACAGGCAACAACATTCAGTACTTC	CASSPGTGNNIQYF
-	TRBJ2-1	TRBV5-1	few	TGCGCCAGCAGCTTAATCGGGAGCGTCAATGAGCAGTTCTTC	CASSLIGSVNEQFF
-	TRBJ1-1	TRBV2	-	TGTGCCAGCACCCCTTTGTCAGAGAACACTGAAGCTTTCTTT	CASTPLSENTEAFF
TRBD2	TRBJ2-1	TRBV5-1	few	TGCGCCAGCAGCTTGGAGGCGGGAGTCACCAGTGAGCAGTTCTTC	CASSLEAGVTSEQFF
-	TRBJ1-3	TRBV7-2	-	TGTGCCAGCGCCTCCGCGGGGGGGATATATCGAAACACCATATATTTT	CASASAGGIYRNTIYF
TRBD1	TRBJ2-6	TRBV6-4	few	TGTGCCAGCAGTGACGGGACAGGGTCTGGGGCCAACGTCCTGACTTTC	CASSDGTGSGANVLTF
TRBD2	TRBJ2-3	TRBV6-5	-	TGTGCCAGCAGTACCATAGCGGGAGGGTGGGATACGCAGTATTTT	CASSTIAGGWDTQYF
TRBD1	TRBJ2-5	TRBV28	many	TGTGCCAGCTCGAGGGGACAGGCGAGGGAGACCCAGTACTTC	CASSRGQARETQYF
TRBD1	TRBJ1-5	TRBV7-2	few	TGTGCCAGCAGCCCGTGGACAGGCCCGGAGGCCCAGCATTTT	CASSPWTGPEAQHF
-	TRBJ1-1	TRBV4-1	few	TGCGCCAGCAGCCAGTCGAACCTCATCCAGGGGCTAAATGAAGCTTTCTTT	CASSQSNLIQGLNEAFF
TRBD1	TRBJ2-5	TRBV18	few	TGTGCCAGCTCACGGGGACCGCCGGGACAGGGGGCGGAGGAGACCCAGTACTTC	CASSRGPPGQGAEETQYF
-	TRBJ2-7	TRBV5-8	-	TGTGCCAGCAGCTTGCGGGAGAGCTACGAGCAGTACTTC	CASSLRESYEQYF
TRBD1	TRBJ1-2	TRBV5-1	-	TGCGCCAGCGGGACAGGGACCTCCGGCTATGGCTACACCTTC	CASGTGTSGYGYTF
TRBD2	TRBJ2-1	TRBV27	few	TGTGCCAGCAACCCGGGGGGCGGGAGGGAGTCCTACAATGAGCAGTTCTTC	CASNPGGGRESYNEQFF
TRBD1	TRBJ2-2	TRBV7-2	-	TGTGCCAGCAGCTTTATGTGGACAGGGGGTTCCGGGGAGCTGTTTTTT	CASSFMWTGGSGELFF
-	TRBJ2-1	TRBV11-2	-	TGTGCCAGCAGCTTAGGTACAGCGGGCGTCAATGAGCAGTTCTTC	CASSLGTAGVNEQFF
-	TRBJ2-3	TRBV2	-	TGTGCCAGCAGGGCAGGGGCAAATACGCAGTATTTT	CASRAGANTQYF
-	TRBJ2-7	TRBV7-8	-	TGTGCCAGCAGTCAACACGGGGGGCTTGGATACGAGCAGTACTTC	CASSQHGGLGYEQYF
TRBD1	TRBJ1-2	TRBV6-5	-	TGTGCCAGCAGTCCGGGACAGGGGGCTAACTATGGCTACACCTTC	CASSPGQGANYGYTF
-	TRBJ2-5	TRBV4-1	-	TGCGCCAGCAGCCAAGATAGACGGGAGAGAGAGACCCAGTACTTC	CASSQDRRERETQYF
TRBD1	TRBJ2-7	TRBV2	few	TGTGCCAGCAGAAGGACAGGGCCTAACTACGAGCAGTACTTC	CASRRTGPNYEQYF
-	TRBJ2-7	TRBV19	-	TGTGCCAGTAGTATAGCCCTCGGACAGCTCTACGAGCAGTACTTC	CASSIALGQLYEQYF
-	TRBJ1-5	TRBV28	-	TGTGCCAGCAGTTTAAGCGCTCAGCCCCAGCATTTT	CASSLSAQPQHF
-	TRBJ1-1	TRBV19	-	TGTGCCGAGGAGGGCGAAAATACTGAAGCTTTCTTT	CAEEGENTEAFF
TRBD1	TRBJ2-5	TRBV6-5	few	TGTGCCAGCAGTTACCAGGGACAGAAAGAGACCCAGTACTTC	CASSYQGQKETQYF
TRBD2	TRBJ2-7	TRBV18	-	TGTGCCAGCTCACCACGGACTAGCGGGACCGTGAACGAGCAGTACTTC	CASSPRTSGTVNEQYF
-	TRBJ2-5	TRBV27	-	TGTGCCAGCAGTACCGGGACACAAGAGACCCAGTACTTC	CASSTGTQETQYF
-	TRBJ2-3	TRBV27	-	TGTGCCAGCAGTTTTAGGGAGTTTACAGATACGCAGTATTTT	CASSFREFTDTQYF
TRBD2	TRBJ2-1	TRBV7-3	-	TGTGCCAGCAGCTCGACTAGCGGATACAATGAGCAGTTCTTC	CASSSTSGYNEQFF
-	TRBJ1-1	TRBV10-3	few	TGTGCCATCAGGGAAGGGACAAGCACTGAAGCTTTCTTT	CAIREGTSTEAFF
-	TRBJ1-2	TRBV5-6	-	TGTGCCAGCAGCTCCTCCAGGGCTGGGAATGACTATGGCTACACCTTC	CASSSSRAGNDYGYTF
-	TRBJ2-6	TRBV10-1	few	TGCGCCAGCAGTGAGCCCGTAAAAGGGGGTGTATACGGGGCCAACGTCCTGACTTTC	CASSEPVKGGVYGANVLTF
-	TRBJ2-1	TRBV6-1	once	TGTGCCAGCAGTGAAGGGGCAGGACTGTTTAATGAGCAGTTCTTC	CASSEGAGLFNEQFF
-	TRBJ2-5	TRBV27	few	TGTGCCAGCAGTTCCGGGAGCGAACAGACCCAGTACTTC	CASSSGSEQTQYF
-	TRBJ1-2	TRBV5-4	few	TGTGCCAGCAGCTTGGGGACAGCTAACTATGGCTACACCTTC	CASSLGTANYGYTF
-	TRBJ2-2	TRBV29-1	-	TGCAGCGCCGGGAGAGGGTACACCGGGGAGCTGTTTTTT	CSAGRGYTGELFF
-	TRBJ2-7	TRBV10-2	-	TGCGCCAGCAGAGATAGCGGTCCCTACGAGCAGTACTTC	CASRDSGPYEQYF
-	TRBJ2-7	TRBV30	few	TGTGCCTGGAGTTGGGCAGAGCCCTACGAGCAGTACTTC	CAWSWAEPYEQYF
-	TRBJ1-5	TRBV15	-	TGTGCCACCAGCAGAGATCCAGGGCGACAGCCCCAGCATTTT	CATSRDPGRQPQHF
-	TRBJ1-2	TRBV7-9	-	TGTGCCAGCAGCCCGGACAGAGCTTATGGCTACACCTTC	CASSPDRAYGYTF
-	TRBJ1-5	TRBV7-9	-	TGTGCCAACTGGGGGGATAGCAATCAGCCCCAGCATTTT	CANWGDSNQPQHF
TRBD1	TRBJ1-5	TRBV5-8	few	TGTGCCAGCAGCTCGGTGGGACAGGGCGGCAATCAGCCCCAGCATTTT	CASSSVGQGGNQPQHF
TRBD2	TRBJ2-1	TRBV7-9	-	TGTGCCAGCAGCCCCGTGGTAGCGGGGTCATACAATGAGCAGTTCTTC	CASSPVVAGSYNEQFF
TRBD1	TRBJ1-1	TRBV7-2	-	TGTGCCAGCAGGTTAGTAGCCGACAGGGGCTCTGAAGCTTTCTTT	CASRLVADRGSEAFF